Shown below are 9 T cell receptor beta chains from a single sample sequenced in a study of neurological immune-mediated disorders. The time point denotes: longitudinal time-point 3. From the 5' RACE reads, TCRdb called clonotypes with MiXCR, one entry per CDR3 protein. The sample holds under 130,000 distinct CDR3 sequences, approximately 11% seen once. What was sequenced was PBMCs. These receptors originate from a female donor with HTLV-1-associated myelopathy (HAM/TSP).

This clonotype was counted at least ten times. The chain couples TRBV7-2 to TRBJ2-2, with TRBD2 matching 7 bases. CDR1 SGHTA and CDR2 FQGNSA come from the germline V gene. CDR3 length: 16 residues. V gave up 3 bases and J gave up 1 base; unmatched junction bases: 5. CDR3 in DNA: TGTGCCAGCAGCTTTCAGAGCGGGATGAACACCGGGGAGCTGTTTTTT. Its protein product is CASSFQSGMNTGELFF.

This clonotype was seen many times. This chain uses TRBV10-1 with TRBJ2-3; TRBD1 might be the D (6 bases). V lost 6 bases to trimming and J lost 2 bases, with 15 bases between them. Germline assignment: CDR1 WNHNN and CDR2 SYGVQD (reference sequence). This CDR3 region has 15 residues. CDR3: CASSDRKPYTDTQYF. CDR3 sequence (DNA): TGCGCCAGCAGCGACAGGAAACCCTACACAGATACGCAGTATTTT.

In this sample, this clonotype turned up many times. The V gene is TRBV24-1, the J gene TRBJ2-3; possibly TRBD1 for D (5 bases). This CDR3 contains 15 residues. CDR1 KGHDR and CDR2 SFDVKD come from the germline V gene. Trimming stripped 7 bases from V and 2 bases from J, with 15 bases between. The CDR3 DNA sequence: TGTGCCACCAGCAGGGAAGGGTTGGTCACAGATACGCAGTATTTT. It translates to CATSREGLVTDTQYF.

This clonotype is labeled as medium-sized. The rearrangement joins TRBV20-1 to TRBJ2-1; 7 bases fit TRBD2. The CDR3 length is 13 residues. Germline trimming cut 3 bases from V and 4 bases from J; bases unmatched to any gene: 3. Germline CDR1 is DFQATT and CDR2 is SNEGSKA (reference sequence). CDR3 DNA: TGCAGTGCTAGCTCGGGGGGTTACAATGAGCAGTTCTTC. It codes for CSASSGGYNEQFF.

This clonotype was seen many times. CDR3 nucleotide sequence: TGCGCCAGCACACGGGGGCCTAGCACAGATACGCAGTATTTT. Translation: CASTRGPSTDTQYF. V gene TRBV5-1 combines with J gene TRBJ2-3; tentatively, D is TRBD1 or TRBD2 (6 bases each). V was clipped by 6 bases and J by 0 bases, with 11 bases between them. Germline-derived CDR1 and CDR2 are SGHRS and YFSETQ. This CDR3 has 14 amino acids. The variable domain in full, with the rest retrieved from reference TRBV5-1 and TRBJ2-3, is KAGVTQTPRYLIKTRGQQVTLSCSPISGHRSVSWYQQTPGQGLQFLFEYFSETQRNKGNFPGRFSGRQFSNSRSEMNVSTLELGDSALYLCASTRGPSTDTQYFGPGTRLTVL.

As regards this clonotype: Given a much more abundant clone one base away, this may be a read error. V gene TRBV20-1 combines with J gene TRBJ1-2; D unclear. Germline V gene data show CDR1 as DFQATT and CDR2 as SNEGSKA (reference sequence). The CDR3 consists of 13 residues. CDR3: CSVETSSNCGYTF. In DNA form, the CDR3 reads TGCAGTGTCGAAACGAGTTCTAACTGTGGCTACACCTTC.

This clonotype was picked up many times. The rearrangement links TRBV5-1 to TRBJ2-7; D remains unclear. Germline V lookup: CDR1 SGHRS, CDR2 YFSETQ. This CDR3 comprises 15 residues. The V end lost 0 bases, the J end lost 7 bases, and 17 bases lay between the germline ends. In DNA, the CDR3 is TGCGCCAGCAGCTTGGGGCACCATCCTCTGGGAGAGCAGTACTTC. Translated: CASSLGHHPLGEQYF.

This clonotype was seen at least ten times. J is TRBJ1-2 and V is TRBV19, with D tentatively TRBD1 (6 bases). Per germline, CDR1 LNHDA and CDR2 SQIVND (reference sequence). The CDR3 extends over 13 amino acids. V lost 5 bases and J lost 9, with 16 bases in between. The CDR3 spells CASSFTGQGSYTF. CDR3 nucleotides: TGTGCCAGTAGTTTCACCGGCCAGGGGAGCTACACCTTC.

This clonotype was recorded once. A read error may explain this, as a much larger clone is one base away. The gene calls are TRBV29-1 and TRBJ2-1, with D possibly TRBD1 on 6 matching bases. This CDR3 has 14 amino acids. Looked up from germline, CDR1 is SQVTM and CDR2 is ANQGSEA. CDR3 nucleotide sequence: TGCAGCGTAACGAGGACAGTATCCTACGATGAGCAGTTCTTC. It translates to CSVTRTVSYDEQFF.